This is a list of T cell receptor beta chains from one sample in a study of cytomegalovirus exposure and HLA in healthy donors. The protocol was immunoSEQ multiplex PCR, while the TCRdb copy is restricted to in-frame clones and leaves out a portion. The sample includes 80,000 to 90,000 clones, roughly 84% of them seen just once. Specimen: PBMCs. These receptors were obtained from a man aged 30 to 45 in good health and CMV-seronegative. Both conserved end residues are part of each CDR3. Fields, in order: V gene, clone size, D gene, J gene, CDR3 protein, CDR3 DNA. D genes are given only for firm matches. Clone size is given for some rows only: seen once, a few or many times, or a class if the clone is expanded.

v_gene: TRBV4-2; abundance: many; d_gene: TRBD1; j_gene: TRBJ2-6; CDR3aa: CASSQAAGGASGANVLTF; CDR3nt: TGTGCCAGCAGCCAAGCGGCAGGGGGCGCCTCTGGGGCCAACGTCCTGACTTTC
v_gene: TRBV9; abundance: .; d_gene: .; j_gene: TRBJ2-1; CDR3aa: CASSVGQGTYNEQFF; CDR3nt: TGTGCCAGCAGCGTAGGACAAGGTACCTACAATGAGCAGTTCTTC
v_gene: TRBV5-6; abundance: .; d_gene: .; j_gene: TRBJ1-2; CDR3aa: CASSYRDKTFNYGYTF; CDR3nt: TGTGCCAGCAGCTACCGGGACAAGACTTTTAACTATGGCTACACCTTC
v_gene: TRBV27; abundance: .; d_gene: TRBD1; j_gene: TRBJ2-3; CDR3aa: CASSLSGQGTSTDTQYF; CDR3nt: TGTGCCAGCAGTTTATCGGGACAGGGAACTAGCACAGATACGCAGTATTTT
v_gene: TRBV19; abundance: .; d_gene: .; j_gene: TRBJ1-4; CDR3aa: CASTPGRGNLANEKLFF; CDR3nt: TGTGCCAGTACCCCTGGTAGGGGGAACCTAGCTAATGAAAAACTGTTTTTT
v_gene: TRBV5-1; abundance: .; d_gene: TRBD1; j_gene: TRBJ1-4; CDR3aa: CASSLYRGTNENEKLFF; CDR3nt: TGCGCCAGCAGCCTATACAGGGGGACAAACGAGAATGAAAAACTGTTTTTT
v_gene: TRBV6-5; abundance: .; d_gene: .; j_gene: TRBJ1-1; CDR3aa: CASSYSGGNTEAFF; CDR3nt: TGTGCCAGCAGTTACTCTGGGGGCAACACTGAAGCTTTCTTT
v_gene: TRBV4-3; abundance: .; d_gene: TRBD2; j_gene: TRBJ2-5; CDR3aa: CASSQESGGLQETQYF; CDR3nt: TGCGCCAGCAGCCAAGAGAGCGGGGGGCTCCAAGAGACCCAGTACTTC
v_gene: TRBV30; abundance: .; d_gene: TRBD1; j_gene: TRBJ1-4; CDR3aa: CAWSARDRGQANEKLFF; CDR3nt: TGTGCCTGGAGTGCCCGGGACAGGGGGCAGGCTAATGAAAAGCTGTTTTTT
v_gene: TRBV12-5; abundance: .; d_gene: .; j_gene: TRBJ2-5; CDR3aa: CASGGVRETQYF; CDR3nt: TGTGCTAGTGGCGGGGTGAGGGAGACCCAGTACTTC
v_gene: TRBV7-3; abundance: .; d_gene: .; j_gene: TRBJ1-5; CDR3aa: CASSSAYQPQHF; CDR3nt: TGTGCCAGCAGCTCCGCGTATCAGCCCCAGCATTTT
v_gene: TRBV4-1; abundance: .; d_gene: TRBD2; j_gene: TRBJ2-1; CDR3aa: CASSPPGTSGDEQFF; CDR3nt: TGCGCCAGCAGCCCCCCCGGGACTAGCGGCGATGAGCAGTTCTTC
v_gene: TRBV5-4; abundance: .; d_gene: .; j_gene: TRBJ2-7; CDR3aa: CASSRTGQSNYEQYF; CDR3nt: TGTGCCAGCAGCAGGACCGGACAGTCGAATTACGAGCAGTACTTC
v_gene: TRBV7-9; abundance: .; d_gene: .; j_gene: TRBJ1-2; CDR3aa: CASSASTDRNYGYTF; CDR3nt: TGTGCCAGCAGCGCCTCTACGGACAGAAACTATGGCTACACCTTC
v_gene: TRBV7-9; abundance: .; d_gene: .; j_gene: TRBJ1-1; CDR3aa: CASSSTTRNTEAFF; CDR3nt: TGTGCCAGCAGCTCCACAACAAGAAACACTGAAGCTTTCTTT
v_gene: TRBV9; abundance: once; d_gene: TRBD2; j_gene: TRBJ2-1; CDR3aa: CASSVDPSGRNEQFF; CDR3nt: TGTGCCAGCAGCGTAGACCCTAGCGGACGCAATGAGCAGTTCTTC
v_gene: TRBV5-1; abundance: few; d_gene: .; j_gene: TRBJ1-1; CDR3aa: CASSFPGTSEAFF; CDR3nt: TGCGCCAGCAGCTTCCCCGGGACTTCTGAAGCTTTCTTT
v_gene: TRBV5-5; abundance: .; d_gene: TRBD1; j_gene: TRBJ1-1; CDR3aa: CASSLGTGEAEAFF; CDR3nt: TGTGCCAGCAGCCTCGGGACAGGGGAAGCTGAAGCTTTCTTT
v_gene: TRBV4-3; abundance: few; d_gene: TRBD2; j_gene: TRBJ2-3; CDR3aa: CASSQELAGDTDTQYF; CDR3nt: TGCGCCAGCAGCCAAGAACTAGCGGGGGACACAGATACGCAGTATTTT
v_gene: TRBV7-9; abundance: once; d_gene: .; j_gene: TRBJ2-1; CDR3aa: CASSGPGLGGNEQFF; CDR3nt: TGTGCCAGCAGCGGACCAGGACTAGGGGGCAATGAGCAGTTCTTC
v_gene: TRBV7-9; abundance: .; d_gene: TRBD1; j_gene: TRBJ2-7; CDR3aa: CASSRPGQGVSYEQYF; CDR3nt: TGTGCCAGCAGCCGCCCGGGACAGGGAGTAAGCTACGAGCAGTACTTC
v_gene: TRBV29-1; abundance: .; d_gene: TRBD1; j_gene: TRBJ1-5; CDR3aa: CSVEGTGGQPQHF; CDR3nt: TGCAGCGTTGAAGGGACAGGCGGCCAGCCCCAGCATTTT
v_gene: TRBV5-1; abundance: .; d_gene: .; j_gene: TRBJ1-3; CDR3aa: CASSPSRGSGNTIYF; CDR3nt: TGCGCCAGCAGCCCGTCGCGGGGTTCGGGGAACACCATATATTTT
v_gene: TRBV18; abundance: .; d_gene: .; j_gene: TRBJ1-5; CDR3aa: CASSPENQPQHF; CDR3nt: TGTGCCAGCTCACCTGAGAATCAGCCCCAGCATTTT
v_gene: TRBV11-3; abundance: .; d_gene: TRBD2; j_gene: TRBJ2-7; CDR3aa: CASSSHSGGRTYEQYF; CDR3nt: TGTGCCAGCAGCTCCCATTCGGGAGGGAGGACCTACGAGCAGTACTTC
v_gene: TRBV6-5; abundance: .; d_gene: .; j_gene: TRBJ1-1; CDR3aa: CASSTTEKSTEAFF; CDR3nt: TGTGCCAGCAGCACAACAGAAAAAAGCACTGAAGCTTTCTTT
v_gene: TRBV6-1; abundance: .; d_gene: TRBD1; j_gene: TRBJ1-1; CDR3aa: CASSPRGQKNTEAFF; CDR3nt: TGTGCCAGCAGTCCGAGGGGGCAGAAGAACACTGAAGCTTTCTTT
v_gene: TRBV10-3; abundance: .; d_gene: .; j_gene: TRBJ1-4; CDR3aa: CAISESQGKLFF; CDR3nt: TGTGCCATCAGTGAGTCCCAGGGTAAACTGTTTTTT
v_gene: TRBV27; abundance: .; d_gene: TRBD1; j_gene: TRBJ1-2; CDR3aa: CASKSPETGWNSYTF; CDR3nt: TGTGCCAGCAAATCACCTGAGACAGGGTGGAATAGCTACACCTTC
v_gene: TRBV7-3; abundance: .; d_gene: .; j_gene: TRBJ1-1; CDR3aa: CASSLWGDTEAFF; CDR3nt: TGTGCCAGCAGCTTATGGGGCGACACTGAAGCTTTCTTT
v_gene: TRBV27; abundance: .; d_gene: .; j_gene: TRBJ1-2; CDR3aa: CASSLRSGDFSYTF; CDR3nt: TGTGCCAGCAGTTTGCGATCCGGGGACTTTAGCTACACCTTC
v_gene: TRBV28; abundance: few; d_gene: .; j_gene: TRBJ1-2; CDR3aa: CASSLVFRVIHGYTF; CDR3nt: TGTGCCAGCAGTTTGGTATTTCGGGTTATTCATGGCTACACCTTC
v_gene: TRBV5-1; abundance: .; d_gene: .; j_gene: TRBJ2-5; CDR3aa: CATTGGGAGETQYF; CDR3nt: TGCGCCACGACAGGCGGGGGCGCCGGGGAGACCCAGTACTTC
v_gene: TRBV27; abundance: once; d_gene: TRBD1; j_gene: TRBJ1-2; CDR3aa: CASSPTAGGSNYGYTF; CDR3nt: TGTGCCAGCAGTCCAACCGCAGGGGGCAGTAACTATGGCTACACCTTC
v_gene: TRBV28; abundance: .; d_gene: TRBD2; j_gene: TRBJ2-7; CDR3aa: CASGLAAGYEQYF; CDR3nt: TGTGCCAGTGGACTAGCGGCGGGCTACGAGCAGTACTTC
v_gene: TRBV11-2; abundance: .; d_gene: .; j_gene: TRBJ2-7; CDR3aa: CASSLTVEQYF; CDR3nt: TGTGCCAGCAGCTTAACGGTCGAGCAGTACTTC
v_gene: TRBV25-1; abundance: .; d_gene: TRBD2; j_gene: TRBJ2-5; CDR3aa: CASSTGGGVRETQYF; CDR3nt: TGTGCCAGCAGCACCGGGGGGGGCGTGAGAGAGACCCAGTACTTC